The 20 T cell receptor beta chains given below trace back to one sample, sequenced in a study of shared clonotypes between healthy human individuals. Some clones are missing from TCRdb's copy, which holds only in-frame ones; the method was immunoSEQ multiplex PCR. Of around 2.5 million clones detected, 93% appear once; the ten largest clones hold roughly 0.36%. The sequenced sample was naive CD4+ T cells from PBMCs. The sample's subset: CD45RA+ positively selected. These receptors were obtained from a man younger than 35 in good health. Some clones in this sample may be carry-over from other donors' samples.

This chain links TRBV15 with TRBJ1-1; the D is unclear. This CDR3 region has 13 residues. Trimming stripped 1 base from V and 1 base from J, with 4 bases between. Germline lookup yields CDR1 LNHNV and CDR2 YYDKDF (reference sequence). The CDR3 coding sequence is TGTGCCACCAGCAGAGCTCCGAACACTGAAGCTTTCTTT. It is translated as CATSRAPNTEAFF.

This chain joins TRBV28 and TRBJ2-3; 10 nucleotides agree with TRBD1. The germline CDR1 and CDR2 sequences are MDHEN and SYDVKM. CDR3 length equals 16 residues. Unmatched junction bases numbered 9, after V lost 5 bases and J lost 4 bases. In DNA, the CDR3 is TGTGCCAGCAGTACACGACAGGGGGCCTTAGCAGATACGCAGTATTTT. Translated: CASSTRQGALADTQYF.

V usage is TRBV6-5 and J usage is TRBJ2-7; 9 nucleotides match TRBD1. This CDR3 has 14 residues. Unmatched junction bases numbered 7, after V lost 6 bases and J lost 4 bases. Germline V lookup: CDR1 MNHEY, CDR2 SVGAGI. This CDR3 is CASRNTGGEYEQYF. For the CDR3, the DNA is TGTGCCAGCAGGAATACAGGGGGCGAATACGAGCAGTACTTC.

In regard to this clone: Other nucleotide sequences from this sample produce the same CDR3. The J gene is TRBJ2-7, the V gene TRBV6-6; 10 bases line up with TRBD1. From germline, CDR1 is MNHNY and CDR2 SVGAGI (reference sequence). This CDR3 spans 14 amino acids. J was trimmed by 4 bases and V by 6 bases; bases with no gene match: 6. This chain's CDR3 is CASRPGTGVYEQYF. The CDR3 DNA sequence: TGTGCCAGCAGACCCGGGACAGGGGTTTACGAGCAGTACTTC.

The chain joins TRBV28 to TRBJ1-5, with 7 nucleotides matching TRBD1. Trimming removed 7 bases from V and 7 bases from J; junction bases left unmatched: 10. CDR3 length: 14 residues. The germline CDR1 and CDR2 sequences are MDHEN and SYDVKM. The CDR3 bases are TGTGCCAGCACCTCAGGGGGAGGGAGGCAGCCCCAGCATTTT. Its protein product is CASTSGGGRQPQHF.

The genes are TRBV7-2 and TRBJ2-7; a possible D gene is TRBD1 (6 bases). Germline V lookup: CDR1 SGHTA, CDR2 FQGNSA. This CDR3 has 15 amino acids. V was pared by 3 bases and J by 1 base, with 13 bases between. In nucleotides, the CDR3 is TGTGCCAGCAGCTTCACAGGGAGTACATCCTACGAGCAGTACTTC. Encoded protein: CASSFTGSTSYEQYF.

The gene calls are TRBV7-3 and TRBJ2-2; TRBD1 matches 7 bases. V trimming: 3 bases; J trimming: 1 base; junction bases outside the gene matches: 5. Per germline, CDR1 SGHTA and CDR2 FQGTGA. The length of the CDR3 is 16 residues. The CDR3 DNA sequence: TGTGCCAGCAGCTTGCACAGGGGTCAGAACACCGGGGAGCTGTTTTTT. Translating it yields CASSLHRGQNTGELFF. The whole variable domain, filled in from reference TRBV7-3 and TRBJ2-2, reads GAGVSQTPSNKVTEKGKYVELRCDPISGHTALYWYRQSLGQGPEFLIYFQGTGAADDSGLPNDRFFAVRPEGSVSTLKIQRTERGDSAVYLCASSLHRGQNTGELFFGEGSRLTVL.

This chain uses TRBV21-1 with TRBJ2-3; the table's D call, TRBD2, was not checked against the DNA. TRBV21-1 is termed a pseudogene. The CDR3 is 19 amino acids. CDR3 in DNA: TGTGCCAGCCCAAGTGAGAGCCGGGGGCAGGGAGGGGACACAGATACGCAGTATTTT. It encodes CASPSESRGQGGDTDTQYF.

This clone was found once. The chain carries TRBV19 and TRBJ2-3; 7 positions agree with TRBD2. Per germline, CDR1 LNHDA and CDR2 SQIVND (reference sequence). V shed 3 bases, J shed 7 bases, and the junction held 10 bases outside the gene matches. The CDR3 totals 15 residues. The CDR3 bases are TGTGCCAGTAGTATGGTGCGGGAGTGGGCTAATACGCAGTATTTT. This sequence encodes CASSMVREWANTQYF.

The gene calls are TRBV30 and TRBJ1-4; TRBD1 is a possible D gene (5 bases). This CDR3 is 13 amino acids long. V lost 3 bases and J 6 bases, leaving 11 bases between the germline ends. Germline CDR1 is GTSNPN and CDR2 is SVGIG (reference sequence). CDR3 region: CAWSEGRDEKLFF. The CDR3 bases are TGTGCCTGGAGCGAGGGGAGGGATGAAAAACTGTTTTTT.

The J gene is TRBJ2-1, the V gene TRBV28, with TRBD2 matching 7 bases. The CDR3 spans 17 residues. V lost 5 bases to trimming and J lost 4 bases; unmatched junction nucleotides: 14. CDR1 and CDR2 (germline): MDHEN, SYDVKM. CDR3 residues: CASSPLRLADKYNEQFF. DNA of the CDR3: TGTGCCAGCAGTCCCTTACGACTAGCAGATAAATACAATGAGCAGTTCTTC.

The chain is built from TRBV4-1 and TRBJ1-2, with 9 nucleotides matching TRBD1. The J segment lost 4 bases and the V segment lost 3 bases, leaving 6 bases of the junction unmatched. Germline CDR1 is MGHRA and CDR2 is YSYEKL. This CDR3 region has 15 residues. The CDR3 sequence: CASSHSQGAAYGYTF. The CDR3 nucleotides read TGCGCCAGCAGCCACTCACAGGGGGCGGCCTATGGCTACACCTTC.

This clone was found a few times. The chain is built from TRBV2 and TRBJ2-2; D unresolved. The CDR3 length is 16 residues. V was pared by 10 bases and J by 4 bases, with 22 bases between. Germline assignment: CDR1 SNHLY and CDR2 FYNNEI. The CDR3 coding sequence is TGTGCCAATTCGCTCACACGGCGGCAGAGCACCGGGGAGCTGTTTTTT. This encodes CANSLTRRQSTGELFF.

V gene TRBV11-2 combines with J gene TRBJ2-7; D ambiguous. The length of the CDR3 is 17 residues. V gave up 1 base and J gave up 2 bases, with 18 bases separating them. Germline assignment: CDR1 SGHAT and CDR2 FQNNGV. The CDR3: CASSLATSSLSTYEQYF. The CDR3 coding sequence is TGTGCCAGCAGCTTAGCCACCTCTAGTCTCTCTACCTACGAGCAGTACTTC.

In this sample, this clone turned up once. This chain links TRBV25-1 with TRBJ2-3; 10 bases fit TRBD2. Germline CDR1 and CDR2: MGHDK and SYGVNS. Unmatched junction bases numbered 2, after V lost 3 bases and J lost 5 bases. The CDR3 spans 14 residues. CDR3 sequence reads: CASSDPSGRDTQYF. As DNA, the CDR3 is TGTGCCAGCAGTGATCCTAGCGGGAGAGATACGCAGTATTTT. Full variable domain (rest looked up from reference TRBV25-1 and TRBJ2-3): EADIYQTPRYLVIGTGKKITLECSQTMGHDKMYWYQQDPGMELHLIHYSYGVNSTEKGDLSSESTVSRIRTEHFPLTLESARPSHTSQYLCASSDPSGRDTQYFGPGTRLTVL.

This rearrangement joins TRBV5-4 to TRBJ2-2, with D perhaps TRBD1 (6 bases). This CDR3 contains 16 residues. Germline-derived CDR1 and CDR2 are SGHNT and YYREEE (reference sequence). V was pared by 4 bases and J by 1 base, with 14 bases between. CDR3 DNA: TGTGCCAGCAGCCTTGCCGGGACAATGAACACCGGGGAGCTGTTTTTT. Encoded protein: CASSLAGTMNTGELFF. Filled out from reference TRBV5-4 and TRBJ2-2, the complete variable domain reads ETGVTQSPTHLIKTRGQQVTLRCSSQSGHNTVSWYQQALGQGPQFIFQYYREEENGRGNFPPRFSGLQFPNYSSELNVNALELDDSALYLCASSLAGTMNTGELFFGEGSRLTVL.

This clone was detected only once. Other DNA sequences of this sample code for an identical CDR3. The chain uses TRBV28 and TRBJ1-5; D unclear. Looked up from germline, CDR1 is MDHEN and CDR2 is SYDVKM. Trimming removed 6 bases at V and 1 base at J, with 4 bases between. The CDR3 contains 12 residues. CDR3 in DNA: TGTGCCAGCAGCGTAAGCAATCAGCCCCAGCATTTT. Translated, it gives CASSVSNQPQHF.

V and J are TRBV11-2 and TRBJ2-5; D gene uncertain. The end of the DNA fits TRBJ2-7 better, so the J call may be wrong. Germline loops: CDR1 SGHAT, CDR2 FQNNGV. The CDR3 length is 12 residues. CDR3 sequence (DNA): TGTGCCAGCAGCTTAGGCCTCTACGAGCAGTACTTC. Its protein product is CASSLGLYEQYF.

The chain carries TRBV7-3 and TRBJ1-2; TRBD1 is a possible D gene (6 bases). V dropped 1 base and J dropped 7 bases, with 10 bases sitting between them. Germline CDR1 reads SGHTA; CDR2 reads FQGTGA. CDR3 length: 13 residues. The CDR3 DNA follows: TGTGCCAGCAGCTTAAGACCAGGGGTTGGCTACACCTTC. Its translation: CASSLRPGVGYTF.

In the case of this clone: Sequence at one end of the junction differs from germline and may be a read error. The chain uses TRBV2 and TRBJ2-1; 10 positions match TRBD1. CDR1 SNHLY and CDR2 FYNNEI come from the germline V gene. This CDR3 has 16 amino acids. The CDR3 sequence is CASSGSRDRGFPGWIF. In DNA, the CDR3 is TGTGCCAGCAGTGGATCCCGGGACAGGGGATTCCCTGGGTGGATCTTC. Based on the CDR3 plus reference TRBV2 and TRBJ2-1, the full variable domain is EPEVTQTPSHQVTQMGQEVILRCVPISNHLYFYWYRQILGQKVEFLVSFYNNEISEKSEIFDDQFSVERPDGSNFTLKIRSTKLEDSAMYFCASSGSRDRGFPGWIFGPGTRLTVL.